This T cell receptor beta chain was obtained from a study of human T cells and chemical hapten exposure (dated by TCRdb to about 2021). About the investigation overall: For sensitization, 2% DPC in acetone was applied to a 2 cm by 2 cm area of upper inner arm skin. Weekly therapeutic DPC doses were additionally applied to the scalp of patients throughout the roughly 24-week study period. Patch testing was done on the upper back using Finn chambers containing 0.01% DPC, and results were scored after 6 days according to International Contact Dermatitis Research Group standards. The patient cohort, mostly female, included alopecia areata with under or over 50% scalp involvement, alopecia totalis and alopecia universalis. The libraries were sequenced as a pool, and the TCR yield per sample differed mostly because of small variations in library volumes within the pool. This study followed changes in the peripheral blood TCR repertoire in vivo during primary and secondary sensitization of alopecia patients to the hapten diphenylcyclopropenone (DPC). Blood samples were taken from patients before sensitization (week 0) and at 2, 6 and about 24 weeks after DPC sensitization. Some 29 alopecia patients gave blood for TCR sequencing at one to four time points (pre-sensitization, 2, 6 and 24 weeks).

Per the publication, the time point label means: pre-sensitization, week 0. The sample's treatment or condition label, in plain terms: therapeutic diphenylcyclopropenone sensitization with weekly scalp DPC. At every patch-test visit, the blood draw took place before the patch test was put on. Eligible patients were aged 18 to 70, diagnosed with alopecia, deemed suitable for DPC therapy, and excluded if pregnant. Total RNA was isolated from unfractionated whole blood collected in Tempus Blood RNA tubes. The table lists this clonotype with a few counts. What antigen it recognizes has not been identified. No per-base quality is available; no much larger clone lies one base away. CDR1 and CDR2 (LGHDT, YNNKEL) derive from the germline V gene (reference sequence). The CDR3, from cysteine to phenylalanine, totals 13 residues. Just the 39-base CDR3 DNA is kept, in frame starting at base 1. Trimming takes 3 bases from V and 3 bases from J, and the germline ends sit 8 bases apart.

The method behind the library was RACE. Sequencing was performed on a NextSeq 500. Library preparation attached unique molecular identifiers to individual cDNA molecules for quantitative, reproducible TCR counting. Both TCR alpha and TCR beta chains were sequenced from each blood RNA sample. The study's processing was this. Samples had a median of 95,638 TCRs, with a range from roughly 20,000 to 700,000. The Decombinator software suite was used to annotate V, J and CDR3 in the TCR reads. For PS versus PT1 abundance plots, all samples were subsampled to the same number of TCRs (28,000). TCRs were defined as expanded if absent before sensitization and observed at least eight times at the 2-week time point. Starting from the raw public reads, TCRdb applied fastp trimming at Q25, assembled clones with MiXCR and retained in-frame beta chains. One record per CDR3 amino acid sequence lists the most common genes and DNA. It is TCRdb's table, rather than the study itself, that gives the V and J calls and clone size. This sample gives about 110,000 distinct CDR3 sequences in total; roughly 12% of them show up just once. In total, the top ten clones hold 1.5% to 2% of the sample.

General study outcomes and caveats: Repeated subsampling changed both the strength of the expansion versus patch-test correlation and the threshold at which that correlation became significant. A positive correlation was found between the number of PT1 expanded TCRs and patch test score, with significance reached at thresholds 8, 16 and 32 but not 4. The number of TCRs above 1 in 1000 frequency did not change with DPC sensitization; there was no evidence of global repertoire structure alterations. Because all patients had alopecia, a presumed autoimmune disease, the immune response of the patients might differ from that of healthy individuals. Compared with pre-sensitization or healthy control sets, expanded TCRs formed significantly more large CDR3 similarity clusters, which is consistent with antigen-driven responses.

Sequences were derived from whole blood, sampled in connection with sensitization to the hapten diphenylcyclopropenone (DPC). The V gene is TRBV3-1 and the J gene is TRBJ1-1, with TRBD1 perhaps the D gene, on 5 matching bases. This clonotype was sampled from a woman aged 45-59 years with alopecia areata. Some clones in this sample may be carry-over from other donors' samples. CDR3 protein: CASSQGTDTEAFF. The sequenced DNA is TGTGCCAGCAGCCAGGGGACGGACACTGAAGCTTTCTTT.